This entry concerns a single T cell receptor beta chain. Germline V gene data show CDR1 as LNHDA and CDR2 as SQIVND (reference sequence). This CDR3 is 15 amino acids long. V gave up 2 bases and J gave up 4 bases, with 14 bases separating them. With 60 Vbeta and 13 Jbeta primers, the PCR was carried out. TCRdb's copy holds only in-frame clones and misses some; the assay was immunoSEQ multiplex PCR. The sample yields around 100,000 clones, 65% to 80% seen once. This sample stems from a study of cytomegalovirus exposure and HLA in healthy donors. The clonotype originates from a man aged 30-40 years in good health and CMV-seropositive. This chain connects TRBV19 to TRBJ1-1; D not resolved. Sequenced input: PBMCs. The CDR3 DNA is TGTGCCAGTAGTATAAAGCGGGAGGAGAGCACTGAAGCTTTCTTT. Its translation is CASSIKREESTEAFF.